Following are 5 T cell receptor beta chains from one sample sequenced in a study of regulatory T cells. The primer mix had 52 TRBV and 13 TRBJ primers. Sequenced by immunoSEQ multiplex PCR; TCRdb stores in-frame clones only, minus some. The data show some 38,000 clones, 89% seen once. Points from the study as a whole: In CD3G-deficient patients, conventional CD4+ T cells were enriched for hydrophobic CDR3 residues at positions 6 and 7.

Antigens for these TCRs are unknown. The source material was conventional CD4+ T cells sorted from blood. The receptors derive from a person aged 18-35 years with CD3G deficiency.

The CDR3, as DNA: TGTGCCAGCAGTTTTGGAGGGTGGAGCGGGAGCCACAATGAGCAGTTCTTC. Translating gives CASSFGGWSGSHNEQFF. V gene TRBV28 combines with J gene TRBJ2-1, with TRBD2 identical over 8 bases. Unmatched junction bases numbered 12, after V lost 3 bases and J lost 5 bases. Germline CDR1 is MDHEN and CDR2 is SYDVKM. CDR3 length: 17 residues.

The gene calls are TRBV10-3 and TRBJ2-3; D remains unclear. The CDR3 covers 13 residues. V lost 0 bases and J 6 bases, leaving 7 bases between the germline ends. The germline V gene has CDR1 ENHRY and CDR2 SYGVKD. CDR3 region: CAISESVEDTQYF. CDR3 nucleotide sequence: TGTGCCATCAGTGAGTCCGTGGAGGATACGCAGTATTTT.

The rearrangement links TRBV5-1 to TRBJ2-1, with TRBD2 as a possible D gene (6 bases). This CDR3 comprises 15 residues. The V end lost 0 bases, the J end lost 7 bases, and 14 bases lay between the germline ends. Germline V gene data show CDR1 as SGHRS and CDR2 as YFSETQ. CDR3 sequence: CASSLGPSRGNEQFF. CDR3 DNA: TGCGCCAGCAGCTTGGGGCCCTCCCGGGGGAATGAGCAGTTCTTC.

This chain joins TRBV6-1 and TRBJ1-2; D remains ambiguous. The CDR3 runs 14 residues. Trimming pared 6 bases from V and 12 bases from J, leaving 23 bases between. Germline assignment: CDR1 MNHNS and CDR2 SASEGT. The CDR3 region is CASSFGTRPRRDTF. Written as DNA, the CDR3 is TGTGCCAGCAGCTTTGGTACCAGACCCCGGCGGGACACCTTC.

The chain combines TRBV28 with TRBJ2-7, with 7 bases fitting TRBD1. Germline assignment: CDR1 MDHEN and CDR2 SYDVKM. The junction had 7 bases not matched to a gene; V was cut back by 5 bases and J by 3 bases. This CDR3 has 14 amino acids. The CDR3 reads CASSKGAQGYEQYF. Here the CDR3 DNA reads TGTGCCAGCAGTAAGGGGGCCCAAGGCTACGAGCAGTACTTC.